These 27 T cell receptor beta chains were all obtained from the same sample, sequenced in a study of early T cells in non-severe SARS-CoV-2 infection (dated by TCRdb to the early 2020s). Preparation of the library involved 5' RACE. The reads were generated on a NextSeq 500. The public reads were reanalyzed by TCRdb: fastp trimming at Q25, MiXCR alignment, in-frame beta chains only. Entries that share a CDR3 protein sequence are merged under the most common genes and DNA. For this sample there are 65,000 to 95,000 distinct CDR3 sequences; approximately 12% appear just once. About a sixth of the sample goes to the ten largest clones. The input for sequencing was whole blood, taken at baseline. The receptors here all came from an adult who was a healthcare worker with PCR-confirmed SARS-CoV-2 infection or an uninfected control (not recorded which). The donor label of this sample is uncertain.

The table lists this clonotype with a few counts. The chain recombines TRBV21-1 with TRBJ1-1; the DNA was not compared with TRBD1, the D call given in the table. TRBV21-1 is designated a pseudogene. The CDR3 length is 14 residues. The CDR3 is CASTPGIGNTEAFF. CDR3 DNA: TGTGCCAGCACCCCAGGGATAGGCAACACTGAAGCTTTCTTT.

This clonotype was detected many times. The rearrangement links TRBV12-3 or TRBV12-4 to TRBJ2-3, with TRBD2 matching over 10 bases. The CDR3 contains 14 residues. Trimming cost V 8 bases and J 0 bases; bases outside gene matches: 2. The DNA of the CDR3 is TGTGCCAGCGGACTAGCGGTTAGCACAGATACGCAGTATTTT. Translated, it gives CASGLAVSTDTQYF.

This clonotype was observed a handful of times. The chain combines TRBV20-1 with TRBJ2-3; TRBD2 matches at 8 bases. This CDR3 spans 14 amino acids. Germline CDR1 reads DFQATT; CDR2 reads SNEGSKA (reference sequence). After removal of 6 bases from V and 4 bases from J, the junction contained 9 bases not matched to a gene. The CDR3 DNA follows: TGCAGTGCCAAGTCAGCGGGAGTGGCAGATACGCAGTATTTT. It translates to CSAKSAGVADTQYF.

The chain uses TRBV12-3 or TRBV12-4 and TRBJ1-1, with D possibly being TRBD1 (6 bases). Trimming cost V 7 bases and J 1 base, with 13 bases left between them. This CDR3 has 14 amino acids. The CDR3 protein is CASKRTERNTEAFF. The CDR3 bases are TGTGCCAGCAAAAGGACAGAGAGGAACACTGAAGCTTTCTTT.

This clonotype was seen ten or more times. This chain uses TRBV28 with TRBJ1-1; no reliable D call. The germline V gene has CDR1 MDHEN and CDR2 SYDVKM. The V end was cut by 7 bases, the J end by 0 bases, with 15 bases between. CDR3 length equals 15 residues. CDR3 amino acids: CASTPFRAMNTEAFF. The CDR3 coding sequence is TGTGCCAGCACCCCGTTCCGGGCTATGAACACTGAAGCTTTCTTT.

This chain joins TRBV5-1 and TRBJ2-7; a possible D gene is TRBD2 (6 bases). V lost 3 bases to trimming and J lost 2 bases, with 24 bases between them. The CDR3 spans 18 residues. Germline CDR1 is SGHRS and CDR2 is YFSETQ. The CDR3 protein is CASSSKRVSYGEAYEQYF. CDR3 in DNA: TGCGCCAGCAGCTCTAAAAGAGTTAGTTACGGGGAGGCCTACGAGCAGTACTTC.

There are a few counts of this clonotype. The gene calls are TRBV7-6 and TRBJ2-3, with TRBD2 identical over 12 bases. CDR1 is SGHVS, CDR2 FNYEAQ, per germline. CDR3 length: 20 amino acids. V gave up 1 base and J gave up 1 base; unmatched junction bases: 12. In DNA form, the CDR3 reads TGTGCCAGCAGCTTAGGATTGGCTAGCGGGAGGGCCGACGGCACAGATACGCAGTATTTT. Its protein is CASSLGLASGRADGTDTQYF.

This clonotype was counted only a few times. The chain uses TRBV2 and TRBJ2-5, with 12 bases aligning to TRBD2. V was clipped by 5 bases and J by 2 bases; unmatched bases: 6. This CDR3 region has 16 residues. Germline assignment: CDR1 SNHLY and CDR2 FYNNEI. DNA for the CDR3: TGTGCCAGCAGTCTGGGACTAGCGGGCTATCAAGAGACCCAGTACTTC. Translating it yields CASSLGLAGYQETQYF. Looking up the rest from reference TRBV2 and TRBJ2-5 gives the full variable domain: EPEVTQTPSHQVTQMGQEVILRCVPISNHLYFYWYRQILGQKVEFLVSFYNNEISEKSEIFDDQFSVERPDGSNFTLKIRSTKLEDSAMYFCASSLGLAGYQETQYFGPGTRLLVL.

This clonotype was seen ten or more times. This chain connects TRBV11-2 to TRBJ2-7; possibly TRBD1 or TRBD2 for D (5 bases each). The CDR3 contains 15 residues. Germline assignment: CDR1 SGHAT and CDR2 FQNNGV. Trimming cost V 5 bases and J 9 bases, with 23 bases left between them. The CDR3 reads CASSPQVGALVGQYF. In DNA, the CDR3 is TGTGCCAGCAGCCCGCAGGTCGGGGCCCTAGTCGGGCAGTACTTC.

This clonotype was picked up a small number of times. CDR3 sequence (DNA): TGCGCCAGCACTGGTGTCAGGGACGACGAGCAGTACTTC. Amino acid sequence: CASTGVRDDEQYF. The chain links TRBV10-2 to TRBJ2-7, with D perhaps being TRBD1 or TRBD2 (5 bases each). Germline CDR1 and CDR2: WSHSY and SAAADI. The CDR3 length is 13 residues. V was cut by 7 bases and J by 5 bases, with 15 bases left in between.

This clonotype has ten or more counts. V and J are TRBV29-1 and TRBJ2-5; TRBD2 is a possible D gene (6 bases). V was shortened by 4 bases and J by 6 bases, with 15 bases between the two germline ends. Germline CDR1 is SQVTM and CDR2 is ANQGSEA. This CDR3 region has 13 residues. DNA of the CDR3: TGCAGCGTTGTCATTGCGGGGTCCCAGACCCAGTACTTC. This translates into CSVVIAGSQTQYF. Full variable domain (outside the CDR3, taken from reference TRBV29-1 and TRBJ2-5): SAVISQKPSRDICQRGTSLTIQCQVDSQVTMMFWYRQQPGQSLTLIATANQGSEATYESGFVIDKFPISRPNLTFSTLTVSNMSPEDSSIYLCSVVIAGSQTQYFGPGTRLLVL.

This clonotype showed up many times. The chain joins TRBV20-1 to TRBJ1-1; no clear D. Looked up from germline, CDR1 is DFQATT and CDR2 is SNEGSKA (reference sequence). V was clipped by 3 bases and J by 1 base, with 9 bases between them. This CDR3 contains 13 residues. The CDR3 is CSASWNTNTEAFF. The CDR3 region has the DNA TGCAGTGCTAGCTGGAACACGAACACTGAAGCTTTCTTT.

This clonotype was detected a few times. The genes are TRBV2 and TRBJ2-2, with 9 bases identical to TRBD2. Germline CDR1 SNHLY, CDR2 FYNNEI. With V trimmed by 7 bases and J by 6 bases, 6 bases remained unmatched. The CDR3 consists of 14 residues. The CDR3 DNA follows: TGTGCCAGCACGGGCGGGAGGGCCCCCGGGGAGCTGTTTTTT. Protein sequence: CASTGGRAPGELFF.

This clonotype showed up just a few times. This chain uses TRBV5-1 with TRBJ2-1; TRBD1 matches at 7 bases. J lost 4 bases, V lost 4 bases, and 8 bases had no gene match. Germline V CDR1 and CDR2: SGHRS, YFSETQ. This CDR3 comprises 15 residues. CDR3 DNA: TGCGCCAGCAGCATAGGGACAGAAAAATACAATGAGCAGTTCTTC. This encodes CASSIGTEKYNEQFF.

This clonotype was observed a few times. The gene calls are TRBV7-9 and TRBJ2-1, with D tentatively TRBD1 (5 bases). Trimming pared 5 bases from V and 8 bases from J, leaving 16 bases between. The CDR3 extends over 14 amino acids. CDR1 and CDR2 from the germline V gene are SEHNR and FQNEAQ (reference sequence). The CDR3 protein is CASSPAPTVHEQFF. CDR3 nucleotides: TGTGCCAGCAGCCCGGCCCCGACAGTCCATGAGCAGTTCTTC.

This clonotype was observed a handful of times. CDR3 protein: CASSLQGPYDGYTF. CDR3 DNA sequence: TGTGCCAGCAGTTTACAGGGCCCGTATGATGGCTACACCTTC. The chain employs TRBV27 and TRBJ1-2; a possible D gene is TRBD1 (5 bases). The CDR3 extends over 14 amino acids. Trimming removed 2 bases at V and 6 bases at J, with 13 bases between. Germline V lookup: CDR1 MNHEY, CDR2 SMNVEV (reference sequence).

The rearrangement uses TRBV19 and TRBJ1-2, with a possible D match to TRBD1 (5 bases). CDR3 length: 14 residues. Germline CDR1 is LNHDA and CDR2 is SQIVND (reference sequence). Between the trimmed V and J ends, which lost 5 bases and 7 bases, there was a span of 17 bases. This chain's CDR3 is CASSFRGAPGGYTF. The DNA for the CDR3 is TGTGCCAGTAGTTTCCGAGGGGCGCCGGGTGGCTACACCTTC.

The V call is TRBV13, the J call TRBJ1-1; D is perhaps TRBD1 (5 bases). Germline V gene lookup returns CDR1 PRHDT and CDR2 FYEKMQ (reference sequence). CDR3 length equals 16 residues. Trimming took 4 bases from V and 1 from J, leaving 16 bases between them. CDR3 in DNA: TGTGCCAGCAGCTCGAACTTGGGACGGCGGAACACTGAAGCTTTCTTT. Translated: CASSSNLGRRNTEAFF. The entire variable domain, with the rest obtained from reference TRBV13 and TRBJ1-1, is as follows: AAGVIQSPRHLIKEKRETATLKCYPIPRHDTVYWYQQGPGQDPQFLISFYEKMQSDKGSIPDRFSAQQFSDYHSELNMSSLELGDSALYFCASSSNLGRRNTEAFFGQGTRLTVV.

This clonotype ranks as medium-sized. V usage is TRBV29-1 and J usage is TRBJ2-7; no clear D gene. Per the germline V gene, CDR1 is SQVTM and CDR2 is ANQGSEA. Between the trimmed V and J ends, which lost 3 bases and 3 bases, there was a span of 6 bases. The CDR3 extends over 11 amino acids. This chain's CDR3 is CSVDVDYEQYF. The CDR3 nucleotides read TGCAGCGTTGACGTAGACTACGAGCAGTACTTC.

As to this clonotype: A much larger clone differs by one base, so this may be a read error. This CDR3 reads CASRGPVAAAGTQYF. CDR3 DNA sequence: TGTGCCAGCAGGGGACCTGTCGCGGCTGCGGGAACGCAGTATTTT. V gene TRBV5-6 combines with J gene TRBJ2-3, with D maybe TRBD2 (6 bases). Trimming stripped 5 bases from V and 9 bases from J, with 22 bases between. This CDR3 has 15 amino acids. The germline CDR1 and CDR2 sequences are SGHDT and YYEEEE.

This clonotype was seen many times. The gene calls are TRBV29-1 and TRBJ1-3, with TRBD1 as a possible D gene (5 bases). V lost 2 bases, J lost 7 bases, and 15 bases lay in between. The V gene's germline CDR1 is SQVTM and CDR2 ANQGSEA. The CDR3 has 14 amino acids. CDR3 region: CSVELRAGRNTIYF. CDR3 nucleotides: TGCAGCGTTGAACTAAGGGCAGGGCGGAACACCATATATTTT.

This clonotype was observed a handful of times. This sequence joins TRBV5-4 and TRBJ2-1; no definite D call. V lost 1 base to trimming and J lost 12 bases, with 17 bases between them. In germline, CDR1 is SGHNT, CDR2 YYREEE (reference sequence). CDR3 size: 14 residues. This CDR3 reads CASSLSGRARGQFF. CDR3 coding DNA: TGTGCCAGCAGCTTGAGTGGCCGAGCCAGAGGGCAGTTCTTC.

This chain uses TRBV7-2 with TRBJ2-3; D not certain. V shed 0 bases and J shed 1 base, with 5 bases lying between them. This CDR3 has 14 residues. From germline, CDR1 is SGHTA and CDR2 FQGNSA. CDR3 coding DNA: TGTGCCAGCAGCTTAGCGGACGGCACAGATACGCAGTATTTT. Encoded protein: CASSLADGTDTQYF.

V is TRBV4-1 and J is TRBJ1-2; D remains ambiguous. Germline V gene lookup returns CDR1 MGHRA and CDR2 YSYEKL. The V end lost 0 bases, the J end lost 8 bases, and 13 bases lay between the germline ends. CDR3 length: 14 residues. CDR3 sequence (DNA): TGCGCCAGCAGCCAAGAGGACCTAGTCGGCGGCTACACCTTC. The encoded protein is CASSQEDLVGGYTF.

This clonotype was found a few times. J is TRBJ2-1 and V is TRBV5-1; 7 positions match TRBD2. This CDR3 region has 17 residues. The germline V gene encodes CDR1 SGHRS and CDR2 YFSETQ. V dropped 0 bases and J dropped 3; count of bases not matched to a gene: 9. For the CDR3, the DNA is TGCGCCAGCAGCTTGGCCGTACGCGGGAGCTTCTACAATGAGCAGTTCTTC. It encodes CASSLAVRGSFYNEQFF.

On this clonotype itself: This could be a read error, since a much larger clone is one nucleotide away. V and J are TRBV6-5 and TRBJ1-1; D possibly corresponds to TRBD1 (5 bases). Trimming shortened V by 0 bases and J by 1 base, and 12 bases separated the two germline ends. Germline loops: CDR1 MNHEY, CDR2 SVGAGI. The CDR3 is 16 residues long. For the CDR3, the DNA is TGTGCCAGCAGTTACTCGACGGGGACGGAGAACACTGAAGCTTTCTTT. Translation: CASSYSTGTENTEAFF.

This clonotype was counted only a few times. V is TRBV20-1 and J is TRBJ2-1, with TRBD2 matching over 9 bases. The V segment lost 0 bases and the J segment 5 bases; nucleotides outside the gene matches: 5. CDR1 is DFQATT and CDR2 is SNEGSKA in the germline V gene (reference sequence). The CDR3 extends over 15 amino acids. The chain's CDR3 is CSARDRRLADNEQFF. CDR3 in DNA: TGCAGTGCTAGAGATCGGCGACTAGCGGACAATGAGCAGTTCTTC.